Sequencing of this T cell receptor (beta chain) was carried out in a study of T cell responses to AZD1222 COVID-19 vaccine. Overall study findings and caveats: It should be noted that donors were predominantly white British and more often female, and clonal diversity was possibly underestimated. The study reported that nearly half of spike-specific TCRs target unmutated variant regions.

This clone was seen a handful of times. No antigen is known for it. Germline values: CDR1 SGHTA, CDR2 FQGNSA. The CDR3 is 13 amino acids. V lost 0 bases to trimming and J lost 5 bases, with 7 bases between them. Only in-frame clones appear in the TCRdb table, and some are missing; sequencing was by immunoSEQ multiplex PCR. The profile shows roughly 100,000 clones, approximately 88% of them singletons. The chain recombines TRBV7-2 with TRBJ1-2; D call uncertain. Sequenced material: peripheral blood, taken on day 0 of AZD1222 vaccination. The clonotype was recovered from an adult in good health. CDR3 loop: CASSLALLYGYTF. The CDR3, as DNA: TGTGCCAGCAGCTTAGCCTTACTTTATGGCTACACCTTC. The entire variable domain, with the rest obtained from reference TRBV7-2 and TRBJ1-2, is as follows: GAGVSQSPSNKVTEKGKDVELRCDPISGHTALYWYRQSLGQGLEFLIYFQGNSAPDKSGLPSDRFSAERTGGSVSTLTIQRTQQEDSAVYLCASSLALLYGYTFGSGTRLTVV.